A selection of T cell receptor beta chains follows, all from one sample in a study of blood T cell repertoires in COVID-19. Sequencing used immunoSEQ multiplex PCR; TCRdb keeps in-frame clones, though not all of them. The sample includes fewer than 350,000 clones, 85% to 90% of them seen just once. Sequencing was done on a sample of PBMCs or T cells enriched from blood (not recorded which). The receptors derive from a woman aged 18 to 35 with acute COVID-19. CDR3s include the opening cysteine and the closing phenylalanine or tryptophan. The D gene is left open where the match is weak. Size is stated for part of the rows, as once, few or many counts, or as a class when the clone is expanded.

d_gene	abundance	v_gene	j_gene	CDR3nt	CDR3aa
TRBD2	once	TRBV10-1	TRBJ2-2	TGCGCCAGCAGTTCAAGCGGGAGGGCGTACGGGGAGCTGTTTTTT	CASSSSGRAYGELFF
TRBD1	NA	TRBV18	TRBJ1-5	TGTGCCAGCTCACCAAGTGGGACAGGGGTTCCTAGCAATCAGCCCCAGCATTTT	CASSPSGTGVPSNQPQHF
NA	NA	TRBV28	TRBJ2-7	TGTGCCAGCAGTTTGACGGGAGCCTACGAGCAGTACTTC	CASSLTGAYEQYF
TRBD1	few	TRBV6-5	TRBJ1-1	TGTGCCAGCAGTAAGACAGGGGGCACTGAAGCTTTCTTT	CASSKTGGTEAFF
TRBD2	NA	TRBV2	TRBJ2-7	TGTGCCAGCAGTGCGTCCGGGACTAGCACTTACGAGCAGTACTTC	CASSASGTSTYEQYF
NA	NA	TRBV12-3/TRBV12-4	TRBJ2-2	TGTGCCAGCACCTGGACTAACACCGGGGAGCTGTTTTTT	CASTWTNTGELFF
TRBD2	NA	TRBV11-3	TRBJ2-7	TGTGCCAGCAGCTTACGGTTTGTGACTAGCTCGGGGGAGCAGTACTTC	CASSLRFVTSSGEQYF
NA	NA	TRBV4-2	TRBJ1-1	TGTGCCAGCAGCCATGACAGCATGAACACTGAAGCTTTCTTT	CASSHDSMNTEAFF
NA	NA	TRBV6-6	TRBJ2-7	TGTGCCAGCAGTTATGGCGGACAGTCCTACGAGCAGTACTTC	CASSYGGQSYEQYF
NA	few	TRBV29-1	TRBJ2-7	TGCAGCGTTGGTTGGACAGTCCGATCCTACGAGCAGTACTTC	CSVGWTVRSYEQYF
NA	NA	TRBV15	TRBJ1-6	TGTGCCACCAGCTATGGCCCCGATTCACCCCTCCACTTT	CATSYGPDSPLHF
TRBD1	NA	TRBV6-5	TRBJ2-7	TGTGCCAGCAGTTCACCGGGACAGACCTACGAGCAGTACTTC	CASSSPGQTYEQYF
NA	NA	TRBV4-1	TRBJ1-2	TGCGCCAGCAGCCAAAATACCCCTTTGACAGGCCTTAACTATGGCTACACCTTC	CASSQNTPLTGLNYGYTF
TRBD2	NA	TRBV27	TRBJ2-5	TGTGCCAGCAGTTCCCACCTACAGCCGGGACTAGCGGGCACGTTCACTCAAGAGACCCAGTACTTC	CASSSHLQPGLAGTFTQETQYF
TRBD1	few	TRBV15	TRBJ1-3	TGTGCCACCAGCAAAGAAATTCGGACAGGGCGGTCTGGAAACACCATATATTTT	CATSKEIRTGRSGNTIYF
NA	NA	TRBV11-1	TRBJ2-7	TGTGCCAGCAGCTTATCTTCGAGGCTCTACGAGCAGTACTTC	CASSLSSRLYEQYF
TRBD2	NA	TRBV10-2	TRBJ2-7	TGCGCCAGCAGTGGCTCCGGGGGGGGGCAGTACGAGCAGTACTTC	CASSGSGGGQYEQYF
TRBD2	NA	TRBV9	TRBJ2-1	TGTGCCAGCAGCGTTAAGGGGACTAGCGGTGCCAAGTACAATGAGCAGTTCTTC	CASSVKGTSGAKYNEQFF
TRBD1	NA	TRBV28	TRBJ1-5	TGTGCCAGCAGAACACCCGGGACAGGGATAAATCAGCCCCAGCATTTT	CASRTPGTGINQPQHF
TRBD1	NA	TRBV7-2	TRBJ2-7	TGTGCCAGCAGCTTTCCGGGACAGGGTGGCGGCGAGCAGTACTTC	CASSFPGQGGGEQYF
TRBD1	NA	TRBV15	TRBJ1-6	TGTGCCACCAGTGGACAGGGTTATTCACCCCTCCACTTT	CATSGQGYSPLHF
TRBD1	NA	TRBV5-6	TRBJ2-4	TGTGCCAGCAGCTTGTCTGCGGGACAGGGGGAAGAGCAGCACATTCAGTACTTC	CASSLSAGQGEEQHIQYF
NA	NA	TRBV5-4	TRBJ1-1	TGTGCCAGCAGCTTGCTTGGGGGCCCGAACACTGAAGCTTTCTTT	CASSLLGGPNTEAFF
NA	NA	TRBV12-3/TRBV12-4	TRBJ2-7	TGTGCCAGCAGTTTAGCTAATTACGAGCAGTACTTC	CASSLANYEQYF
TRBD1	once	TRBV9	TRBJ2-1	TGTGCCAGCAGCGTAGGTGTGGGGGACAGGGTATACAATGAGCAGTTCTTC	CASSVGVGDRVYNEQFF
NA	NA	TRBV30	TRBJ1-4	TGTGCCTGGACCCAGGGAGGGTCTAATGAAAAACTGTTTTTT	CAWTQGGSNEKLFF
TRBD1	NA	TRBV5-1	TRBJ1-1	TGCGCCAGCAGCTTGGACCAGGGGGCGCCGAACACTGAAGCTTTCTTT	CASSLDQGAPNTEAFF
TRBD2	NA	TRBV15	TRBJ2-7	TGTGCCACCAGCGGGCAGAAAAGCGGGAGTGCTTACGAGCAGTACTTC	CATSGQKSGSAYEQYF
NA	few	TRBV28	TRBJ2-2	TGTGCCAGCAGTTTATCGTTGGGGGGTAACACCGGGGAGCTGTTTTTT	CASSLSLGGNTGELFF
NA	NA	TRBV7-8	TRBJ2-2	TGTGCCAGCAGCTGGAATCTCCAGGGCGGCGGGGAGCTGTTTTTT	CASSWNLQGGGELFF
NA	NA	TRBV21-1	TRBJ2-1	TGTGCCAGCAGCCCCGGGACTAGCGGAACCTACAATGAGCAGTTCTTC	CASSPGTSGTYNEQFF
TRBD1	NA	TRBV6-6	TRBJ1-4	TGTGCCAGCAGTTACTCGGGACAGGGGGATGAAAAACTGTTTTTT	CASSYSGQGDEKLFF
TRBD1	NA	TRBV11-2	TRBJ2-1	TGTGCCAGCAGCTCATGGGACAGGGTTCGGAATGAGCAGTTCTTC	CASSSWDRVRNEQFF
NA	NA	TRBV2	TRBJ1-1	TGTGCCAGCAGTGGCAGGGGAGGGGCCAGCACTGAAGCTTTCTTT	CASSGRGGASTEAFF
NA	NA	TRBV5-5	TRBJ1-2	TGTGCCAGCAGCTTGGGAAGTGACAGTACCTATGGCTACACCTTC	CASSLGSDSTYGYTF
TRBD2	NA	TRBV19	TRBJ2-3	TGTGCCAGCGTAGCGGGAGATGGCGCAGATACGCAGTATTTT	CASVAGDGADTQYF
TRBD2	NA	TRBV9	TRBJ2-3	TGTGCCAGCAGCGGCTTAGCGGGTAGGGACACAGATACGCAGTATTTT	CASSGLAGRDTDTQYF
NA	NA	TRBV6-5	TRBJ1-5	TGTGCCAGCAGTTGGGAGATCAATCAGCCCCAGCATTTT	CASSWEINQPQHF
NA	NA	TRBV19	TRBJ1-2	TGTGCCAGTAGTATCGGTGAGCCAGGGGCCGTTTCTAACTATGGCTACACCTTC	CASSIGEPGAVSNYGYTF
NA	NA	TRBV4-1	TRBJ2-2	TGCGCCAGCAGCCAAGATCAGTGGCTAGTCAACACCGGGGAGCTGTTTTTT	CASSQDQWLVNTGELFF
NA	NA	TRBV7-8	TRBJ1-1	TGTGCCAGCAGCTTAGCGTGGCGCCAGGGGTCTTTCTTT	CASSLAWRQGSFF
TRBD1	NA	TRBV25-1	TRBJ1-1	TGTGCCAGCAGCCCGGGACAGGGGTTTTCGGATGAAGCTTTCTTT	CASSPGQGFSDEAFF
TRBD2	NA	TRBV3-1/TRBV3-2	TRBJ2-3	TGTGCCAGCAGCCCCGGACTAGACTCCCTCACAGATACGCAGTATTTT	CASSPGLDSLTDTQYF
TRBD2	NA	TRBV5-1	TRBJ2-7	TGCGCCAGCAGCTTGGCTCAGGGACTAGCGGGAGGATCCTACGAGCAGTACTTC	CASSLAQGLAGGSYEQYF
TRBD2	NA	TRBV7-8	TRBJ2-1	TGTGCCAGCATCCGACCTAGCGGGAGAGGCAATGAGCAGTTCTTC	CASIRPSGRGNEQFF
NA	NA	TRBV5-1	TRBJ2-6	TGCGCCAGCAGCTTGGAACAGGTCTCTGGGGCCAACGTCCTGACTTTC	CASSLEQVSGANVLTF
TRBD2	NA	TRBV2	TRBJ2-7	TGTGCCAGCAGTGAAGGACTAGCGGGAGGTATCTACGAGCAGTACTTC	CASSEGLAGGIYEQYF
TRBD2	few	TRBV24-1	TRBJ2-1	TGTGCCACCACATCAAACGGACTAGCGGGAGTTGGTGAGCAGTTCTTC	CATTSNGLAGVGEQFF
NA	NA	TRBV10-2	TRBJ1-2	TGCGCCAGCGCACGGGACGGGCGGGATAACTATGGCTACACCTTC	CASARDGRDNYGYTF
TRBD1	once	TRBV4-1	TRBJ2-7	TGCGCCAGCAGCCACGCAGGAAGGGGGCTCTACGAGCAGTACTTC	CASSHAGRGLYEQYF
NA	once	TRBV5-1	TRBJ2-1	TGCGCCAGCAGCTTGACAGGGCGGGATGAGCAGTTCTTC	CASSLTGRDEQFF
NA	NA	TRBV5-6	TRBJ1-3	TGTGCCAGCAGCCCGCTACAGGGCTCTGGAAACACCATATATTTT	CASSPLQGSGNTIYF
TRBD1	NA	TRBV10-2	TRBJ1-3	TGCGCCACCAGTGTGGGACAGGGTGTTGGAAACACCATATATTTT	CATSVGQGVGNTIYF
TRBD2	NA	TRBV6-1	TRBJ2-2	TGTGCCAGCAGTAAAGCTAGCGGGAGTTCTGGGGAGCTGTTTTTT	CASSKASGSSGELFF
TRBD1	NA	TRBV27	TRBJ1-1	TGTGCCAGCAGTCCACAACAGGGGAGCATGAACACTGAAGCTTTCTTT	CASSPQQGSMNTEAFF
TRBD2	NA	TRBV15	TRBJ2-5	TGTGCCACCAGGGCGGGGGTTGCCGGGCCCCAGTACTTC	CATRAGVAGPQYF
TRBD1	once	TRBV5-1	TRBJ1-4	TGCGCCAGCTCCCCCGGAGGGACAGGGAATGAAAAACTGTTTTTT	CASSPGGTGNEKLFF
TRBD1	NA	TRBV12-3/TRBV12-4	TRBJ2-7	TGTGCCAGCAGCTCCACAGGGGTAGACGAGCAGTACTTC	CASSSTGVDEQYF
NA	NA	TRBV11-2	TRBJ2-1	TGTGCCAGCAGCTTAATAGGGGGTGGAGGACTCAATGAGCAGTTCTTC	CASSLIGGGGLNEQFF